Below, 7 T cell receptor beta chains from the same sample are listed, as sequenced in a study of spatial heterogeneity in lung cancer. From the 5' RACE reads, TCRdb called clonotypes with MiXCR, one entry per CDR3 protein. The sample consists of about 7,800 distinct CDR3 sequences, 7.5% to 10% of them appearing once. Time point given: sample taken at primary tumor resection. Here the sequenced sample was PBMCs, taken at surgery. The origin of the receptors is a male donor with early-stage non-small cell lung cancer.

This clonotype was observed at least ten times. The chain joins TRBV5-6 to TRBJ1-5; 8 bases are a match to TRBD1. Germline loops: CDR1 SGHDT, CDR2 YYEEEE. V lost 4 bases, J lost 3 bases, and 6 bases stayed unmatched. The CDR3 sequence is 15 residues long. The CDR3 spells CASSRGQATNQPQHF. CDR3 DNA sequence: TGTGCCAGCAGCCGGGGACAGGCAACCAATCAGCCCCAGCATTTT.

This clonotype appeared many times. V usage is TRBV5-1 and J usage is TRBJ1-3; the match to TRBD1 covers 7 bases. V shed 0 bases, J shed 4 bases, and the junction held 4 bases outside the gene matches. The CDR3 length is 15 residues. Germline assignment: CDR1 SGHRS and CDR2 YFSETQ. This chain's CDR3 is CASSLDGQAGNTIYF. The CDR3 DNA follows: TGCGCCAGCAGCTTGGACGGACAGGCGGGAAACACCATATATTTT.

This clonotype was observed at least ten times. CDR3 loop: CASSGISTDTQYF. The CDR3, as DNA: TGTGCCAGTAGCGGTATCTCCACAGATACGCAGTATTTT. The chain combines TRBV19 with TRBJ2-3; no reliable D call. Germline CDR1 and CDR2: LNHDA and SQIVND (reference sequence). CDR3 size: 13 residues. The V gene lost 6 bases and the J gene lost 2 bases, with 9 bases spanning the gap.

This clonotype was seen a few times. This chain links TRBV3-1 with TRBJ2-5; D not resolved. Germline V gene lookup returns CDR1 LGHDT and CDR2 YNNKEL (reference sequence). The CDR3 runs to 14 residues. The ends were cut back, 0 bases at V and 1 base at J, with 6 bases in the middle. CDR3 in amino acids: CASSQESFQETQYF. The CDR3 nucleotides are TGTGCCAGCAGCCAAGAAAGCTTCCAAGAGACCCAGTACTTC.

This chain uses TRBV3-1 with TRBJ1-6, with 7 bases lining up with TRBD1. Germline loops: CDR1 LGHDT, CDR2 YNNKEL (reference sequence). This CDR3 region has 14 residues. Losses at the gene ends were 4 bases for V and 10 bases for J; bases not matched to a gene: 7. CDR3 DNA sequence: TGTGCCAGCAGCCCGACAGGGAAGGGGTCACCCCTCCACTTT. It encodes CASSPTGKGSPLHF.

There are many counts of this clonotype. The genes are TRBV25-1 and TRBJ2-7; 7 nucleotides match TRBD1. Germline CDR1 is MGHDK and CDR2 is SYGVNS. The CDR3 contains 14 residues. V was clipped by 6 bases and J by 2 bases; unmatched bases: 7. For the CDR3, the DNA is TGTGCCAGCAGCGGGACAGAAAATCCCTACGAGCAGTACTTC. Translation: CASSGTENPYEQYF.

CDR3 loop: CASSLNSPSGANVLTF. For the CDR3, the DNA is TGTGCCAGCAGCTTAAACAGCCCCTCTGGGGCCAACGTCCTGACTTTC. The chain joins TRBV7-9 to TRBJ2-6, with no clear D. CDR3 length: 16 residues. CDR1 SEHNR and CDR2 FQNEAQ come from the germline V gene (reference sequence). V lost 2 bases to trimming and J lost 0 bases, with 8 bases between them.